These 6 T cell receptor beta chains came from one sample sequenced in a study of T cell changes during pregnancy in multiple sclerosis. Only in-frame clones appear in the TCRdb table, and some are missing; sequencing was by immunoSEQ multiplex PCR. The sample shows tens of thousands of clones, approximately 94% of them seen only once. The source material was CD8+ T cells from peripheral blood mononuclear cells, sampled before pregnancy. The origin of the receptors is a female donor with multiple sclerosis, enrolled in a pregnancy study.

This sequence joins TRBV30 and TRBJ1-1; TRBD1 agrees at 10 bases. Trimming cost V 0 bases and J 7 bases; bases outside gene matches: 2. Germline loops: CDR1 GTSNPN, CDR2 SVGIG (reference sequence). The CDR3 length is 13 residues. CDR3 bases: TGTGCCTGGAGTGTGGGACAGGGGCTTGAAGCTTTCTTT. This gives the protein CAWSVGQGLEAFF. Based on the CDR3 plus reference TRBV30 and TRBJ1-1, the full variable domain is SQTIHQWPATLVQPVGSPLSLECTVEGTSNPNLYWYRQAAGRGLQLLFYSVGIGQISSEVPQNLSASRPQDRQFILSSKKLLLSDSGFYLCAWSVGQGLEAFFGQGTRLTVV.

The genes are TRBV29-1 and TRBJ1-1; the D gene is possibly TRBD1 (5 bases). Germline V lookup: CDR1 SQVTM, CDR2 ANQGSEA. The CDR3 consists of 15 residues. The V gene lost 1 base and the J gene lost 6 bases, with 18 bases spanning the gap. CDR3 DNA: TGCAGCGTTGAAGTAGGGAGAGGAGGGGACGCTGAAGCTTTCTTT. Translating it yields CSVEVGRGGDAEAFF.

CDR3 residues: CASSVDGTSNYIQYF. The CDR3 DNA is TGTGCCAGCAGCGTAGACGGGACTAGTAATTACATTCAGTACTTC. The genes are TRBV9 and TRBJ2-4, with 8 bases matching TRBD2. Germline CDR1 SGDLS, CDR2 YYNGEE. V lost 0 bases, J lost 8 bases, and 7 bases stayed unmatched. CDR3 size: 15 residues.

The chain combines TRBV5-1 with TRBJ1-1; no clear D gene. The CDR3 is 15 amino acids. The germline gives CDR1 SGHRS, CDR2 YFSETQ. The V gene lost 0 bases and the J gene lost 5 bases, with 14 bases spanning the gap. The CDR3 region has the DNA TGCGCCAGCAGCTTGGTCACGGGTGATGGAACTGAAGCTTTCTTT. It encodes CASSLVTGDGTEAFF.

This clone was counted once. The V and J genes are TRBV7-9 and TRBJ1-4, with D uncertain. The CDR3 runs 13 residues. Germline CDR1 and CDR2: SEHNR and FQNEAQ (reference sequence). Trimming took 5 bases from V and 8 from J, leaving 12 bases between them. Written as DNA, the CDR3 is TGTGCCAGCAGCCCCCCTCCGAGGGAAAAACTGTTTTTT. As protein: CASSPPPREKLFF.

The V call is TRBV4-1, the J call TRBJ1-1; D is undetermined. Trimming cost V 10 bases and J 0 bases, with 12 bases left between them. The CDR3 has 13 amino acids. The germline V gene has CDR1 MGHRA and CDR2 YSYEKL. In DNA form, the CDR3 reads TGCGCCATTGGGGAGGGAATGAACACTGAAGCTTTCTTT. Translating it yields CAIGEGMNTEAFF.